This is a list of T cell receptor beta chains from one sample in a study of regulatory T cells in long-lasting Graves disease. MiXCR was run by TCRdb on the multiplex PCR reads, yielding one entry per CDR3 protein. Among about 350,000 distinct CDR3 sequences listed, 15% to 20% were seen once. This sample also belongs to another study, concerning T cells in Graves' hyperthyroidism and ophthalmopathy.

Source: peripheral blood mononuclear cells (PBMCs), taken at new diagnosis, from a patient treated with antithyroid drugs. The receptors were gathered from a woman in her late teens or twenties with Graves disease. Each CDR3 is given with its conserved first and last residue. The D gene is left open where the match is weak. Only part of the rows carry a size: once, few, many, or a class if the clone is expanded.

D | J | length | size | V | DNA | CDR3
TRBD1 | TRBJ1-2 | 16 | . | TRBV29-1 | TGCAGCGCCGAAGGTGTAGGGACAGGGGAGGCCTATGGCTACACCTTC | CSAEGVGTGEAYGYTF
TRBD2 | TRBJ2-5 | 15 | many | TRBV5-4 | TGTGCCAGCAGCTTAAGACTAGCGGAAAAAGAGACCCAGTACTTC | CASSLRLAEKETQYF
. | TRBJ1-3 | 19 | many | TRBV20-1 | TGCAGTGCTAGAGCCCCGAGACCAAGACCCCCTTACTCTGGAAACACCATATATTTT | CSARAPRPRPPYSGNTIYF
TRBD2 | TRBJ2-6 | 20 | many | TRBV6-2/TRBV6-3 | TGTGCCAGCAGTTACGAGTGGGCGGGAGGGCCCAAGGATGGGGCCAACGTCCTGACTTTC | CASSYEWAGGPKDGANVLTF
TRBD1 | TRBJ1-1 | 13 | many | TRBV24-1 | TGTGCCCCCGACGACAGGGCCCGCACTGAAGCTTTCTTT | CAPDDRARTEAFF
. | TRBJ1-2 | 13 | many | TRBV5-1 | TGCGCCAGCAGCTTGGAGCAGTACGATGGCTACACCTTC | CASSLEQYDGYTF
. | TRBJ2-1 | 15 | . | TRBV7-9 | TGTGCCAGCAGCTTATCGGCAGGGGAGTGGAATGAGCAGTTCTTC | CASSLSAGEWNEQFF
. | TRBJ1-2 | 15 | . | TRBV29-1 | TGCAGCGTTGTGGTTCTGGGAGGGAATAACTATGGCTACACCTTC | CSVVVLGGNNYGYTF
. | TRBJ1-1 | 12 | many | TRBV2 | TGTGCCAGCAGTCGGACTCCCCTTGAAGCTTTCTTT | CASSRTPLEAFF
. | TRBJ1-6 | 12 | many | TRBV28 | TGTGCCAGCAGTTTATCCAGGGCACCCCTCCACTTT | CASSLSRAPLHF
. | TRBJ2-1 | 13 | many | TRBV7-9 | TGTGCCAGCAGAACCGGTGGGTCCAATGAGCAGTTCTTC | CASRTGGSNEQFF
. | TRBJ2-2 | 14 | many | TRBV12-3/TRBV12-4 | TGTGCCAGCAGTTTAGCCAGGGAAACCGGGGAGCTGTTTTTT | CASSLARETGELFF
. | TRBJ2-5 | 14 | many | TRBV2 | TGTGCCAGCGGGGACTTTAGCCTGGGAGAGACCCAGTACTTC | CASGDFSLGETQYF
TRBD1 | TRBJ1-1 | 15 | many | TRBV6-2/TRBV6-3 | TGTGCCAGCAGACTTACCGGGACAGGGGGGACTGAAGCTTTCTTT | CASRLTGTGGTEAFF
. | TRBJ2-5 | 16 | many | TRBV3-1 | TGTGCCAGCAGCCAAGACGGGCGACTTTCCTCGGTGACCCAGTACTTC | CASSQDGRLSSVTQYF
. | TRBJ2-7 | 20 | . | TRBV4-1 | TGCGCCAGCAGCCAAGGATGGAGCGGAAGCGGCGCTTCGTATACCTACGAGCAGTACTTC | CASSQGWSGSGASYTYEQYF
TRBD1 | TRBJ2-3 | 18 | many | TRBV6-5 | TGTGCCAGCAGTTACCCTTCAGTAGGACAGGGGGTAACAGATACGCAGTATTTT | CASSYPSVGQGVTDTQYF
. | TRBJ1-5 | 13 | many | TRBV18 | TGTGCCAGCTCACCGGCCAGCAATCAGCCCCAGCATTTT | CASSPASNQPQHF
. | TRBJ2-1 | 10 | . | TRBV29-1 | TGCAGCGTTCCCCTTAATGAGCAGTTCTTC | CSVPLNEQFF
TRBD2 | TRBJ2-1 | 18 | few | TRBV19 | TGTGCCAGTAGTATATCCGGGCTAGCGGGGGATTTCTACAATGAGCAGTTCTTC | CASSISGLAGDFYNEQFF
TRBD2 | TRBJ2-5 | 15 | . | TRBV29-1 | TGCAGCGGGAGGGAACCGGGACTAGTGCAAGAGACCCAGTACTTC | CSGREPGLVQETQYF
TRBD2 | TRBJ2-1 | 15 | many | TRBV3-1 | TGTGCCAGCAGGCGAGCGGGGGGCCTCAGCCGGGAGCAGTTCTTC | CASRRAGGLSREQFF
. | TRBJ2-7 | 14 | many | TRBV30 | TGTGCCTGGGGCCCCGGGACACCCCCCTACGAGCAGTACTTC | CAWGPGTPPYEQYF
. | TRBJ2-5 | 14 | many | TRBV2 | TGTGCCAGCAGGTGGCAGGGCGAAAGCGAGACCCAGTACTTC | CASRWQGESETQYF
TRBD1 | TRBJ1-1 | 16 | . | TRBV28 | TGTGCCAGCACCCCGGGACAGGCGTTCCTGAACACTGAAGCTTTCTTT | CASTPGQAFLNTEAFF
. | TRBJ1-2 | 14 | . | TRBV29-1 | TGCAGCGTTGAAGATCCTAGTATGGGAAGAGGCTACACCTTC | CSVEDPSMGRGYTF
TRBD2 | TRBJ2-5 | 16 | many | TRBV5-6 | TGTGCCAGCAGCTTGGGAGTAGCGGGAACGATAGAGACCCAGTACTTC | CASSLGVAGTIETQYF
. | TRBJ1-6 | 16 | once | TRBV3-1 | TGTGCCAGCAGCCAACGGGGGTCGCGCCCTAATTCACCCCTCCACTTT | CASSQRGSRPNSPLHF
. | TRBJ1-6 | 15 | few | TRBV15 | TGTGCCACCAGCAGCCACAGGGCAGGGAATTCACCCCTCCACTTT | CATSSHRAGNSPLHF
TRBD1 | TRBJ2-7 | 14 | . | TRBV28 | TGTGCCAGTAGAGAACAGGGGCGGTCCTACGAGCAGTACTTC | CASREQGRSYEQYF
. | TRBJ2-5 | 17 | many | TRBV24-1 | TGTGCCACCAGTTCCTCCCGGGACCCGGGCGTACAAGAGACCCAGTACTTC | CATSSSRDPGVQETQYF
. | TRBJ2-6 | 17 | . | TRBV11-2 | TGTGCCAGCAGCCCACGTTTGCCGGGGGCAGGGGCCAACGTCCTGACTTTC | CASSPRLPGAGANVLTF
TRBD1 | TRBJ1-1 | 17 | many | TRBV12-3/TRBV12-4 | TGTGCCAGCAGTTTGGTGGGGACAGGGGTAGAGAACACTGAAGCTTTCTTT | CASSLVGTGVENTEAFF
TRBD1 | TRBJ1-2 | 14 | many | TRBV3-1 | TGTGCCAGCAGCGCTACAGGGGCTCACTATGGCTACACCTTC | CASSATGAHYGYTF
. | TRBJ2-7 | 12 | many | TRBV20-1 | TGCAGTGCCAGTGGTCTCTCCTACGAGCAGTACTTC | CSASGLSYEQYF
TRBD2 | TRBJ2-1 | 15 | many | TRBV2 | TGTGCCAACCAACCAACTAGCGGGAGCCCCAATGAGCAGTTCTTC | CANQPTSGSPNEQFF
. | TRBJ1-1 | 13 | . | TRBV7-2 | TGTGCCAGCAGCCCGTACCTGAACACTGAAGCTTTCTTT | CASSPYLNTEAFF
. | TRBJ2-3 | 16 | . | TRBV9 | TGTGCCAGCAGCGGTGGAGAGGGCGGGTGGACAGATACGCAGTATTTT | CASSGGEGGWTDTQYF
. | TRBJ1-2 | 13 | many | TRBV20-1 | TGCAGTGCTCCAGGCAGGGGTGACTATGGCTACACCTTC | CSAPGRGDYGYTF
. | TRBJ2-3 | 16 | . | TRBV25-1 | TGTGCCAGCAGTGATTATCACGGACCGGCCACAGATACGCAGTATTTT | CASSDYHGPATDTQYF
. | TRBJ1-1 | 15 | many | TRBV18 | TGTGCCAGCTCAGCACTCCGGGCTTTCGGAACTGAAGCTTTCTTT | CASSALRAFGTEAFF
. | TRBJ2-7 | 14 | . | TRBV4-1 | TGCGCCAGCAGCCAGCCCCTCCGTTGGAACGAGCAGTACTTC | CASSQPLRWNEQYF
. | TRBJ1-2 | 13 | . | TRBV5-1 | TGCGCCAGCACCTTAGGGGGTAACTATGGCTACACCTTC | CASTLGGNYGYTF
. | TRBJ2-4 | 17 | many | TRBV20-1 | TGCAGTGCTAGAGACGGCCTTACCCCATCATCCCAAGGCATTCAGTACTTC | CSARDGLTPSSQGIQYF
TRBD1 | TRBJ2-7 | 16 | many | TRBV5-1 | TGCGCCAGCAGCGTACTGTCCGGGACAGCATCCTACGAGCAGTACTTC | CASSVLSGTASYEQYF
. | TRBJ2-5 | 16 | few | TRBV29-1 | TGCAGCGTTGAAGATCCACCAGCGGGTGAAAAAGAGACCCAGTACTTC | CSVEDPPAGEKETQYF
. | TRBJ2-3 | 12 | many | TRBV20-1 | TGCAGTGCTAGAGATCACGTAAATACGCAGTATTTT | CSARDHVNTQYF
TRBD1 | TRBJ2-7 | 14 | many | TRBV12-3/TRBV12-4 | TGTGCCAGCAGCCACAGGGACAGGTCCTACGAGCAGTACTTC | CASSHRDRSYEQYF
. | TRBJ1-2 | 13 | . | TRBV28 | TGTGCCAGCAAAGAGTCGGGGTTGGGAGGCTACACCTTC | CASKESGLGGYTF
TRBD2 | TRBJ2-1 | 15 | many | TRBV18 | TGTGCCAGCTCACCTCTAGCGGAGATATACAATGAGCAGTTCTTC | CASSPLAEIYNEQFF